The text below deals with one TCR beta chain. Its antigen is still unknown. The input lacks base qualities; no much larger clone sits a single base away. The immunoSEQ Assay, a bias-controlled multiplex PCR, was used to amplify TCRbeta CDR3 regions from genomic DNA. The original methods were these. Nucleated cell counts per sample were estimated from amplification of reference gene primers within the assay. Sequence reads were collapsed and filtered to measure the absolute abundance of every unique TCRbeta CDR3 rearrangement. Productive Simpson clonality was computed per sample as the square root of Simpson's diversity index over productive rearrangements. TCRdb's version of the immuneACCESS table is confined to in-frame rearrangements and falls short of the full clone set. An unresolved V gene accounts for under half of the shortfall where checked; the remainder is of unknown origin. V and J calls and clone size are as listed in that table; D and trimming were resolved from the DNA. The table for this sample lists more than 200,000 clones; roughly 85% of them were counted only once. The ten largest clones take up 10% to 11% of the sample.

The sample originates from a study of blood T cell repertoires in COVID-19 (dated by TCRdb to 2018 to 2020). As for the study more broadly: Samples from collaborators originated in the United States, Italy and Spain and spanned both the acute and convalescent phases of COVID-19. The prospective study material was composed of cDNA or gDNA derived from T cells, B-cell-depleted T cells, or PBMCs. Deeply sampled blood TCRbeta repertoires from subjects exposed to, actively infected with, or recovered from COVID-19 were included in the dataset. A freely available public database, intended as a resource for researchers studying the immune response to SARS-CoV-2, is where the repertoires were released. The samples were drawn from the first 160 participants of the ongoing ImmuneRACE study and from 950 to 1,500 subjects provided by 6 global collaborators. The sample metadata nearly always contained a de-identified subject ID, COVID-19 status, age in years and sex. HLA class I and class II types, where available, came from metadata supplied by the sample provider rather than from assay-based typing.

Enrolling through a virtual design, the prospective study's participants ranged in age from about 18 to 89 years and lived across roughly 24 United States geographic areas. To assign participants to cohorts, the prospective study relied on clinical history that participants themselves reported in a screening survey and a study questionnaire. For ImmuneRACE Cohort 3, a participant was defined as recovered based on two consecutive negative NP/OP PCR tests, clearance by a healthcare professional, or resolution of symptoms. Mobile phlebotomists in the prospective study collected whole blood, serum and a nasopharyngeal or oropharyngeal swab from every participant. Prospective study participants could optionally give additional blood draws and questionnaires over a roughly 2-month period. Before DNA extraction, blood samples from the prospective study were shipped at room temperature or frozen. The paper's findings and limits, for the study overall: The amount of clinical and demographic metadata varied by source and participant and was provided uncurated.

From cysteine to phenylalanine, the CDR3 is 17 amino acids long. The entry retains the CDR3 DNA only, 51 bases that are in frame from base 1. Compared with germline, V lacks 2 bases and J lacks 2 bases; bases without a gene match: 6. CDR1 SEHNR and CDR2 FQNEAQ were looked up in the germline V gene (reference sequence). This TCR was sampled from a man aged 30 to 39 who had recovered from COVID-19. The V and J genes are TRBV7-9 and TRBJ2-2, with 9 junctional bases fitting TRBD1. Sequenced input: PBMCs or T cells enriched from blood (not recorded which). The encoded CDR3 is CASSLFGGQGNTGELFF. The DNA reads TGTGCCAGCAGCTTATTTGGGGGACAGGGAAACACCGGGGAGCTGTTTTTT.